This TCR beta chain originates from a study of PD-1 blockade in mismatch repair-deficient tumors. Mismatch repair deficiency was confirmed in all patients, by PCR or immunohistochemistry. Three pembrolizumab responders had their TCRs sequenced. Germline trimming cut 1 base from V and 6 bases from J; bases unmatched to any gene: 6. There are 15 residues in the CDR3. Germline V lookup: CDR1 MGHRA, CDR2 YSYEKL. Here immunoSEQ multiplex PCR was the method, and the copy in TCRdb shows in-frame clones only, minus some. The sample contains tens of thousands of clones, roughly 80% of which appear only once. This TCR was recovered from an adult with mismatch repair-deficient cancer. The source was peripheral blood, collected 2 weeks after starting pembrolizumab. V is TRBV4-1 and J is TRBJ1-2; 9 nucleotides match TRBD1. DNA of the CDR3: TGCGCCAGCAGCCAAGGAGGGGGACAGGGTCATGGCTACACCTTC. Encoded protein: CASSQGGGQGHGYTF.